This T cell receptor (beta chain) comes out of a study of technical replicates of blood from several donors. The CDR3 runs 18 residues. Per the germline V gene, CDR1 is GTSNPN and CDR2 is SVGIG (reference sequence). The V end lost 0 bases, the J end lost 1 base, and 16 bases lay between the germline ends. Profiled with immunoSEQ multiplex PCR; TCRdb holds only in-frame clones, not every one. The table has around 68,000 clones, roughly 91% seen once. The source is a human donor in good health. Some clones in this sample may be carry-over from other donors' samples. The chain employs TRBV30 and TRBJ1-6; D not certain. Sequencing used T cells isolated from PBMCs. The CDR3 reads CAWSVPGFRSSYNSPLHF. The DNA of the CDR3 is TGTGCCTGGAGTGTACCGGGGTTTAGAAGTTCCTATAATTCACCCCTCCACTTT.